The subject of this entry is one T cell receptor beta chain. These data originate in a study of blood T cell repertoires in COVID-19. For the study at large: Acute and convalescent COVID-19 samples came from the United States, Italy and Spain. PBMCs, B-cell-depleted T cells, or T cells provided the cDNA or gDNA that made up the material.

TCRdb keeps only in-frame clones here, not all; method: immunoSEQ multiplex PCR. There are about 82,000 clones in the sample; around 86% occur only once, and around 43% lies in the top ten. After removal of 11 bases from V and 1 base from J, the junction contained 11 bases not matched to a gene. The CDR3 runs 14 residues. Germline V lookup: CDR1 LNHDA, CDR2 SQIVND (reference sequence). The sample was peripheral blood. The chain is built from TRBV19 and TRBJ2-7; 7 positions match TRBD1. The sequence was obtained from a man older than 75 with acute or convalescent COVID-19. Here the CDR3 reads CASSRQGPSYEQYF. DNA of the CDR3: TGTGCCTCTTCTCGACAGGGCCCGTCCTACGAGCAGTACTTC.